This T cell receptor beta chain was identified in a study of blood T cell repertoires in COVID-19. About the research overall: COVID-19 samples, acute and convalescent, were from the United States, Italy and Spain.

Original data processing: Estimates of nucleated cell counts were drawn from the amplification of reference gene primers. Generated by immunoSEQ multiplex PCR, the TCRdb table keeps only in-frame clones and is missing some. Clone size and V and J calls were adopted from that table, with D and trimming inferred from the DNA. The sample yields 150,000 to 200,000 clones, 70% to 90% seen once. V was clipped by 5 bases and J by 0 bases; unmatched bases: 6. This CDR3 is built from 16 residues. CDR1 is SGDLS and CDR2 is YYNGEE in the germline V gene. The sequence was obtained from a man between 60 and 75 years old who had recovered from COVID-19. The V gene is TRBV9, the J gene TRBJ2-1, with 9 positions matching TRBD2. What was sequenced was peripheral blood. CDR3 sequence reads: CASSGGGAVSYNEQFF. The DNA for the CDR3 is TGTGCCAGCAGTGGCGGGGGGGCCGTCTCCTACAATGAGCAGTTCTTC.